This T cell receptor beta chain was profiled in a study of CD8 T cells in Susac syndrome. Sequencing of TCR beta covered CD8+ and CD4+ T cells obtained from blood. Purification of the CD8+ and CD4+ T cells relied on negative isolation, and TEMRA cells underwent FACS enrichment. The RNA input was about 0.5 to 1 ug, and it was reverse transcribed with random hexamers. The CDR3 of TCR beta was amplified by immunoSEQ multiplex PCR across 54 Vbeta and 13 Jbeta. Each CDR3 protein is one row after TCRdb ran MiXCR on the immunoSEQ multiplex PCR reads. The sample contains approximately 71,000 distinct CDR3 sequences, 95% to 96% of which appear only once. CDR3 length: 13 residues. Germline assignment: CDR1 DFQATT and CDR2 SNEGSKA (reference sequence). On this clonotype itself: A read error may account for a junction end that differs from germline.

This receptor was obtained from a human donor with multiple sclerosis. What was sequenced was CD4+ T cells from PBMCs. This chain uses TRBV20-1 with TRBJ2-1; 9 bases map to TRBD2. CDR3: CSSSGVKDNEQFF. CDR3 nucleotides: TGCAGTTCTAGCGGGGTAAAGGACAATGAGCAGTTCTTC.